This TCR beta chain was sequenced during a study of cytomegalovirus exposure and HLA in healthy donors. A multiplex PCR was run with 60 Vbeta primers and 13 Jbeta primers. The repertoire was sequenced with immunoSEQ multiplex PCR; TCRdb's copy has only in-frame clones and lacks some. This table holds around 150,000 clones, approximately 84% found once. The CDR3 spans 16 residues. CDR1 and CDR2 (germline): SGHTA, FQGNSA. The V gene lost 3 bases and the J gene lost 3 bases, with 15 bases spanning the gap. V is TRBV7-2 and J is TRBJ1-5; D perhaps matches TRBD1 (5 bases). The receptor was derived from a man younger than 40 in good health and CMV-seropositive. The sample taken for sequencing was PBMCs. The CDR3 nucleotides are TGTGCCAGCAGCTTTCAGGGTTATACACTCAATCAGCCCCAGCATTTT. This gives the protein CASSFQGYTLNQPQHF.